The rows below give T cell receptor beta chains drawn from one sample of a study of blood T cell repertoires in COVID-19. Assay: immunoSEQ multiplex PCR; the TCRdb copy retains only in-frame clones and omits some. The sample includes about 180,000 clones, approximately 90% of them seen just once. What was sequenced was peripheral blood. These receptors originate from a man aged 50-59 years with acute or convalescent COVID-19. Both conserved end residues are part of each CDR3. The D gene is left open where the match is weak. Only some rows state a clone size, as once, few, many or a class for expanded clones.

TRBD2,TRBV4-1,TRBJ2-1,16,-,TGCGCCAGCAGCCTTGCACCTAGCGGGAGAGTAAATGAGCAGTTCTTC,CASSLAPSGRVNEQFF
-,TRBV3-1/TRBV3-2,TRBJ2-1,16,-,TGTGCCAGCAGCCCAGCTGGGGGCAGACTATACAATGAGCAGTTCTTC,CASSPAGGRLYNEQFF
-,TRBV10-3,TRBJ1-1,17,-,TGTGCCATCAGTGCCGTAACAGCCTCAAGAATGAACACTGAAGCTTTCTTT,CAISAVTASRMNTEAFF
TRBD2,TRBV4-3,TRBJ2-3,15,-,TGCGCCAGCAGCCAAGAAGCACCTAGCGGGCATACGCAGTATTTT,CASSQEAPSGHTQYF
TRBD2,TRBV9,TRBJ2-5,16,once,TGTGCCAGCAGCGCCCGGAGCCCCGCGGGGGGTGAGACCCAGTACTTC,CASSARSPAGGETQYF
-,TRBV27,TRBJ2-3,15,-,TGTGCCAGCAGTTTATCGAAAGGCGGGGCAGATACGCAGTATTTT,CASSLSKGGADTQYF
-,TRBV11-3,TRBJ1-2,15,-,TGTGCCAGCAGCCCGGTAGGGCGGGGAGCGGGCGGCTACACCTTC,CASSPVGRGAGGYTF
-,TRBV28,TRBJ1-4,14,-,TGTGCCAGCAGTTTGAAGGGGTGGACGGAAAAACTGTTTTTT,CASSLKGWTEKLFF
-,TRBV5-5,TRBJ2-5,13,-,TGTGCCAGCAGCAACCCCCGCGAAGAGACCCAGTACTTC,CASSNPREETQYF
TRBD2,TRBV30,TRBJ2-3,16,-,TGTGCCTGGAGCGACGGGACTAGCGGGAGTGCAGATACGCAGTATTTT,CAWSDGTSGSADTQYF
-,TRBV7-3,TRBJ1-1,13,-,TGTGCCAGCAGCCAACAGGAGAACACTGAAGCTTTCTTT,CASSQQENTEAFF
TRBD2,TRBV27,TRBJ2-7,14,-,TGTGCCAGCAGGCTGACTAGCGGCTCCTACGAGCAGTACTTC,CASRLTSGSYEQYF
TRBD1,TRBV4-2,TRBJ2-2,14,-,TGTGCCAGCAGCCGCAGACAGGGTCCCGGGGAGCTGTTTTTT,CASSRRQGPGELFF
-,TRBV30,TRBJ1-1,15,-,TGTGCCTGGAGCTCCCCTCCTGACATGAACACTGAAGCTTTCTTT,CAWSSPPDMNTEAFF
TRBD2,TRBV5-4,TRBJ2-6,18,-,TGTGCCCAAGCTTTCGGAAGCGGGGGGCCCTCTGGGGCCAACGTCCTGACTTTC,CAQAFGSGGPSGANVLTF
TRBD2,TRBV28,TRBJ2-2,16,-,TGTGCCAGCAGTTCGTTAGCGGGGCTTCACACCGGGGAGCTGTTTTTT,CASSSLAGLHTGELFF
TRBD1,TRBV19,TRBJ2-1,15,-,TGTGCCAGTAGTTTGCCAGGGGGTTCCTACAATGAGCAGTTCTTC,CASSLPGGSYNEQFF
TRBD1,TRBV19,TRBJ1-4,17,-,TGTGCCAGTAGTATAAGTTCAGGGGGCCAGGTCGGTGAAAAACTGTTTTTT,CASSISSGGQVGEKLFF
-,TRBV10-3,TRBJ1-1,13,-,TGTGCCATCAGAGACAGAGGGGGCACTGAAGCTTTCTTT,CAIRDRGGTEAFF
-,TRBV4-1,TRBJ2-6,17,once,TGCGCCAGCAGCCAAGAAGACACAGCCTCTGGGGCCAACGTCCTGACTTTC,CASSQEDTASGANVLTF
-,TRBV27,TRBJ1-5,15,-,TGTGCCAGCAGTTTATTGGCGGGGAGCAATCAGCCCCAGCATTTT,CASSLLAGSNQPQHF
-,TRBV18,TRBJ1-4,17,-,TGTGCCAGCTCTCCAAATGCGGTCAGGGGAACTAATGAAAAACTGTTTTTT,CASSPNAVRGTNEKLFF
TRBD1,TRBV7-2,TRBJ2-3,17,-,TGTGCCAGCAGCTTAGGGGTTCCTGGGACAGGGGGCTATACGCAGTATTTT,CASSLGVPGTGGYTQYF
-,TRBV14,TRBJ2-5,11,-,TGTGCCAGCAGCACCGGGAAGACCCAGTACTTC,CASSTGKTQYF
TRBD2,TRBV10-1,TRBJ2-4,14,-,TGCGCCAGCAGTGCTGGGGGGGAGGGGAACATTCAGTACTTC,CASSAGGEGNIQYF
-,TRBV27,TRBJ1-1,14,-,TGTGCCAGCAGTTTAGACGGGGGGAACACTGAAGCTTTCTTT,CASSLDGGNTEAFF
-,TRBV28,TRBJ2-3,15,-,TGTGCCAGCAGTTTAGGGGGGGCAGGGAGTGGTGAGCAGTATTTT,CASSLGGAGSGEQYF
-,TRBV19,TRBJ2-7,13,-,TGTGCCAGTAAGTCTAGCGTACCCTACGAGCAGTACTTC,CASKSSVPYEQYF
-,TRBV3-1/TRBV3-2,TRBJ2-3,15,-,TGTGCCAGCAGCCAAGAGTTCACTAGCACAGATACGCAGTATTTT,CASSQEFTSTDTQYF
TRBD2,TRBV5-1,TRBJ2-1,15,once,TGCGCCAGCAGCGTTAGCGGGGGGGGGAACAATGAGCAGTTCTTC,CASSVSGGGNNEQFF
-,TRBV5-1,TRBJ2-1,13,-,TGCGCCAGCAGCTTGTCGGAGTTAAGTGAGCAGTTCTTC,CASSLSELSEQFF